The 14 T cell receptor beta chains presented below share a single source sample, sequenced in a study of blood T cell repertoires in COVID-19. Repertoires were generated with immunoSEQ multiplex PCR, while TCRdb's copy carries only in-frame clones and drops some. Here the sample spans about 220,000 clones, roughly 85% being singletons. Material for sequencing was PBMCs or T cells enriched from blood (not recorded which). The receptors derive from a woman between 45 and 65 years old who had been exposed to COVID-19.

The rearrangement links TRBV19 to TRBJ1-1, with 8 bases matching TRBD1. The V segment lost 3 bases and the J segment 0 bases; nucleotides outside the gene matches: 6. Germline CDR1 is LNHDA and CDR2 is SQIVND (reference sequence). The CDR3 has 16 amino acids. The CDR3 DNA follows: TGTGCCAGTAGTATCAGGGGGCGAGGTGTGAACACTGAAGCTTTCTTT. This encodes CASSIRGRGVNTEAFF.

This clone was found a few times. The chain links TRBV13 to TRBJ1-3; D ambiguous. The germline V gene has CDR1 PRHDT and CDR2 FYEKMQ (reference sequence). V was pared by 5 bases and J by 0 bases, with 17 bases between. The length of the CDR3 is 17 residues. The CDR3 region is CASSSLTDYGSGNTIYF. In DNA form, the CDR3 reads TGTGCCAGCAGCAGTCTAACCGACTACGGCTCTGGAAACACCATATATTTT.

The chain's CDR3 is CATSDPSGAHNEQFF. CDR3 bases: TGTGCCACCAGTGATCCTAGCGGGGCTCACAATGAGCAGTTCTTC. The chain joins TRBV24-1 to TRBJ2-1; 9 bases are shared with TRBD2. Per the germline V gene, CDR1 is KGHDR and CDR2 is SFDVKD. This CDR3 is 15 amino acids long. Unmatched junction bases numbered 4, after V lost 3 bases and J lost 5 bases.

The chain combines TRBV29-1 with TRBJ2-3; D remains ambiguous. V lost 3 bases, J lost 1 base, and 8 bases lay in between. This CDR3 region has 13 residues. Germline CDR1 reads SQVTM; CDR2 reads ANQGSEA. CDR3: CSVDLSRTDTQYF. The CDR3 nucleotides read TGCAGCGTTGATCTGTCCCGCACAGATACGCAGTATTTT.

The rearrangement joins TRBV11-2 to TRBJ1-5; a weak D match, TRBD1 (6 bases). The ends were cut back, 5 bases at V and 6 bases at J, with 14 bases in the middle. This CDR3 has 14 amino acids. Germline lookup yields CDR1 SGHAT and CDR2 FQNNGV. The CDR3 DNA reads TGTGCCAGCAGCCCCTTAAAAGGGGGTCAGCCCCAGCATTTT. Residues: CASSPLKGGQPQHF.

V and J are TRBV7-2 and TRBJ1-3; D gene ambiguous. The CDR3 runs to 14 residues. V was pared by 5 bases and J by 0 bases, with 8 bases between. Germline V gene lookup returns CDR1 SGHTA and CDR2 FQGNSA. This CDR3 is CASSPEGSGNTIYF. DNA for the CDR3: TGTGCCAGCAGCCCCGAGGGCTCTGGAAACACCATATATTTT. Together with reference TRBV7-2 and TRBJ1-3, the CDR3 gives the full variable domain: GAGVSQSPSNKVTEKGKDVELRCDPISGHTALYWYRQSLGQGLEFLIYFQGNSAPDKSGLPSDRFSAERTGGSVSTLTIQRTQQEDSAVYLCASSPEGSGNTIYFGEGSWLTVV.

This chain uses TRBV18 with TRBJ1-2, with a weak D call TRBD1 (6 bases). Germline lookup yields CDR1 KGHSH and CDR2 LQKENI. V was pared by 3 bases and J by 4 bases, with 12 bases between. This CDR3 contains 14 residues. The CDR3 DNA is TGTGCCAGCTCACCTAGGACAGATGTCTATGGCTACACCTTC. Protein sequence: CASSPRTDVYGYTF.

The CDR3 region is CASSVGGDPYEQYF. CDR3 bases: TGTGCCAGCAGCGTAGGGGGGGACCCCTACGAGCAGTACTTC. This chain joins TRBV9 and TRBJ2-7, with a weak D call TRBD2 (6 bases). The germline CDR1 and CDR2 sequences are SGDLS and YYNGEE. Trimming cost V 0 bases and J 2 bases, with 9 bases left between them. CDR3 length equals 14 residues.

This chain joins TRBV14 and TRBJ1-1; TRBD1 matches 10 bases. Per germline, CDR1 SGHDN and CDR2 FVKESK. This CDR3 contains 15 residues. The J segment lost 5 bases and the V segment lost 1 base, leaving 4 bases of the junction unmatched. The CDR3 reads CASSQVRDRGTEAFF. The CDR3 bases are TGTGCCAGCAGCCAAGTGCGGGACAGGGGTACTGAAGCTTTCTTT.

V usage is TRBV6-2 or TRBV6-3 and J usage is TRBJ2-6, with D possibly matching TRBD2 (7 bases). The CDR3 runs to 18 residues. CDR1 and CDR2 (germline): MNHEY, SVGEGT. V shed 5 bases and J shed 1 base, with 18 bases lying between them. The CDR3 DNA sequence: TGTGCCAGCAGTCTACAGGGAGGGCCCACGTCTGGGGCCAACGTCCTGACTTTC. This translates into CASSLQGGPTSGANVLTF.

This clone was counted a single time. The CDR3 reads CASSAGKSIYNSPLHF. The CDR3 bases are TGTGCCAGCAGTGCAGGGAAATCTATCTATAATTCACCCCTCCACTTT. The gene calls are TRBV2 and TRBJ1-6, with D perhaps matching TRBD1 (5 bases). CDR1 SNHLY and CDR2 FYNNEI come from the germline V gene. The V and J ends lost 4 bases and 3 bases respectively, with 13 bases between them. The CDR3 totals 16 residues.

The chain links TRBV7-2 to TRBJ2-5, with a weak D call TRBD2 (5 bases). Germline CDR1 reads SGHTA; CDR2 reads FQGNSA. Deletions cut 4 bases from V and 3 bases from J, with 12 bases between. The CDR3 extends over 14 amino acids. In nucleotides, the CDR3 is TGTGCCAGCAGCTATCGCGGACTTGAAGAGACCCAGTACTTC. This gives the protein CASSYRGLEETQYF.

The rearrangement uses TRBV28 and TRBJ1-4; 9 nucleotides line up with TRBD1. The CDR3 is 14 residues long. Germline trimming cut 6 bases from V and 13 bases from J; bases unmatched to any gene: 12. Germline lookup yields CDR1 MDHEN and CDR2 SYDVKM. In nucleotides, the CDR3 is TGTGCCAGCAGCAACTCCGGGACAGGGAAGTTACTGTTTTTT. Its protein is CASSNSGTGKLLFF.

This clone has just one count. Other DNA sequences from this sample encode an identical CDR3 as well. The chain's CDR3 is CASSSGTGSYEQYF. The CDR3 DNA reads as TGCGCCAGCAGTTCCGGGACAGGGTCCTACGAGCAGTACTTC. The chain is built from TRBV5-1 and TRBJ2-7; 9 bases match TRBD1. The CDR3 has 14 residues. The germline CDR1 and CDR2 sequences are SGHRS and YFSETQ. After removal of 5 bases from V and 1 base from J, the junction contained 4 bases not matched to a gene. Supplemented by reference TRBV5-1 and TRBJ2-7, the full variable domain reads KAGVTQTPRYLIKTRGQQVTLSCSPISGHRSVSWYQQTPGQGLQFLFEYFSETQRNKGNFPGRFSGRQFSNSRSEMNVSTLELGDSALYLCASSSGTGSYEQYFGPGTRLTVT.